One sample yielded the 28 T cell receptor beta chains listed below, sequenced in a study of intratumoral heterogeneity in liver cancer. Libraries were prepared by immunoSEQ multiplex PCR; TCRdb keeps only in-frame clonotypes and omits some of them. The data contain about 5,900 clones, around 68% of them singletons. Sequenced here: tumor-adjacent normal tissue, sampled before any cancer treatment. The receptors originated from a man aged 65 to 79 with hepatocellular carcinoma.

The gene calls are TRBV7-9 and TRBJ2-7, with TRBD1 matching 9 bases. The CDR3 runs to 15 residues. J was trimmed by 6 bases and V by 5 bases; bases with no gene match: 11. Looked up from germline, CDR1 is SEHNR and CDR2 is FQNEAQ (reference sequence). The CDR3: CASSPRTGDLSEQYF. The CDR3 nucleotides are TGTGCCAGCAGCCCAAGGACAGGGGACCTCTCCGAGCAGTACTTC.

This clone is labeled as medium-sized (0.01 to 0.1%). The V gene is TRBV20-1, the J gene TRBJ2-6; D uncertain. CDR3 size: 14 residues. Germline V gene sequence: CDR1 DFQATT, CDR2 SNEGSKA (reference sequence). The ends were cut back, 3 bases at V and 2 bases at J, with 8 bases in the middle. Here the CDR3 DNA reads TGCAGTGCTAGTTGGGGAACTGGGGCCAACGTCCTGACTTTC. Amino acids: CSASWGTGANVLTF.

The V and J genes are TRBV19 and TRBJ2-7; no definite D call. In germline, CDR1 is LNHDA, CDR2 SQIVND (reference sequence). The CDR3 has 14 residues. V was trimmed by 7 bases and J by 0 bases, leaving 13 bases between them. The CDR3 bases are TGTGCCAGTACCCCAGCCCGTGGCTCCTACGAGCAGTACTTC. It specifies CASTPARGSYEQYF.

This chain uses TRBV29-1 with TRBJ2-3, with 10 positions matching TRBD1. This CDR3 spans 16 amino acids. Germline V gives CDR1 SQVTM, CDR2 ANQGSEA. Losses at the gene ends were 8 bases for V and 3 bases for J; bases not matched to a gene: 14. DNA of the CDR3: TGCAGCTTCCCCACCGGGACAGGGGTTTTGACAGATACGCAGTATTTT. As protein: CSFPTGTGVLTDTQYF.

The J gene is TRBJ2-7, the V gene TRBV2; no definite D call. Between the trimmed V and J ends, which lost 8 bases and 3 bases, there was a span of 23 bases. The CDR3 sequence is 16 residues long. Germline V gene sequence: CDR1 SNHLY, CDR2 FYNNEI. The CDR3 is CASGPPGDSPYYEQYF. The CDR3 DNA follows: TGTGCCAGCGGACCACCCGGAGATTCCCCCTACTACGAGCAGTACTTC. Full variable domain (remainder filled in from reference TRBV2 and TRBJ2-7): EPEVTQTPSHQVTQMGQEVILRCVPISNHLYFYWYRQILGQKVEFLVSFYNNEISEKSEIFDDQFSVERPDGSNFTLKIRSTKLEDSAMYFCASGPPGDSPYYEQYFGPGTRLTVT.

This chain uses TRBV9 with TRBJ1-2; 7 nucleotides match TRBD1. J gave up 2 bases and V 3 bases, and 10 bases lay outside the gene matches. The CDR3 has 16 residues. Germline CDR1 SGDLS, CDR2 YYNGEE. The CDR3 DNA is TGTGCCAGCAGCGGAGATCGACAGGGTGTAAACTATGGCTACACCTTC. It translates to CASSGDRQGVNYGYTF. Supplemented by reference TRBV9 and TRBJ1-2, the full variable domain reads DSGVTQTPKHLITATGQRVTLRCSPRSGDLSVYWYQQSLDQGLQFLIQYYNGEERAKGNILERFSAQQFPDLHSELNLSSLELGDSALYFCASSGDRQGVNYGYTFGSGTRLTVV.

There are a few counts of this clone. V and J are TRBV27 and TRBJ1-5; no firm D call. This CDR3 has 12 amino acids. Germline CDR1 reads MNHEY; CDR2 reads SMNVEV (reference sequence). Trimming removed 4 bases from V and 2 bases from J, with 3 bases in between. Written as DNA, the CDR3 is TGTGCCAGCAGTTCGGGCAATCAGCCCCAGCATTTT. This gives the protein CASSSGNQPQHF.

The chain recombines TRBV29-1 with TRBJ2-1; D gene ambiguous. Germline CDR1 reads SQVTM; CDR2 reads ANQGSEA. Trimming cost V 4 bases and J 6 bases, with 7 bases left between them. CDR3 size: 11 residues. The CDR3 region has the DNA TGCAGCGTTGGTCTCACCAATGAGCAGTTCTTC. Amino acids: CSVGLTNEQFF.

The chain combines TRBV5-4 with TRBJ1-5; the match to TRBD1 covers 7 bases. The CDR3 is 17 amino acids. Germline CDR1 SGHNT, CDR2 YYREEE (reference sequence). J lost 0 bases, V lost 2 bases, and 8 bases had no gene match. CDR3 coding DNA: TGTGCCAGCAGCTTTTCCACAGGGGCCTATAGCAATCAGCCCCAGCATTTT. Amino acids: CASSFSTGAYSNQPQHF.

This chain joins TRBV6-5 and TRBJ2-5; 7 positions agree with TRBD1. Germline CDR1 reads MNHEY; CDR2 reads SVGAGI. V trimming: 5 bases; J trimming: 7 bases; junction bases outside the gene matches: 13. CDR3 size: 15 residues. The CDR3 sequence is CASSPRGQAGGTQYF. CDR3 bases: TGTGCCAGCAGTCCTAGAGGACAGGCCGGTGGGACCCAGTACTTC.

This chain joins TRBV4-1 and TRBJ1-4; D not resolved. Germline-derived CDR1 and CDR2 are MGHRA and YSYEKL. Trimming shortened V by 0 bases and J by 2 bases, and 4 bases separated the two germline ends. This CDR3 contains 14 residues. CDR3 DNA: TGCGCCAGCAGCCAAGATGCGACTAATGAAAAACTGTTTTTT. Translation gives CASSQDATNEKLFF.

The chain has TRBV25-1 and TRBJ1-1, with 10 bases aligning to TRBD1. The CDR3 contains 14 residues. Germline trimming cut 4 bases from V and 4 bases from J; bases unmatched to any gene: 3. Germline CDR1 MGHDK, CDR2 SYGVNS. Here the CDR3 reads CASSVRTGGTEAFF. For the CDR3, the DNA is TGTGCCAGCAGTGTCCGGACAGGGGGCACTGAAGCTTTCTTT. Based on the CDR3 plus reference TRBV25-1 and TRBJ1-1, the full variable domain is EADIYQTPRYLVIGTGKKITLECSQTMGHDKMYWYQQDPGMELHLIHYSYGVNSTEKGDLSSESTVSRIRTEHFPLTLESARPSHTSQYLCASSVRTGGTEAFFGQGTRLTVV.

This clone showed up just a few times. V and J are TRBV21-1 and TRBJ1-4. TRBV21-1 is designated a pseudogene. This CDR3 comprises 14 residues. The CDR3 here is CASLGEEVNEKLFF. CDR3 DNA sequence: TGTGCCAGCCTAGGGGAGGAAGTTAATGAAAAACTGTTTTTT.

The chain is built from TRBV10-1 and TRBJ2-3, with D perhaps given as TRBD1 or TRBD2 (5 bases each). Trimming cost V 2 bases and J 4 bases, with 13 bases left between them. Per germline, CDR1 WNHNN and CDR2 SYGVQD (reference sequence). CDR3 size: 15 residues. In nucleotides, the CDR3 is TGCGCCAGCAGTGAGACTTTGGGGGTTTCAGATACGCAGTATTTT. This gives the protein CASSETLGVSDTQYF.

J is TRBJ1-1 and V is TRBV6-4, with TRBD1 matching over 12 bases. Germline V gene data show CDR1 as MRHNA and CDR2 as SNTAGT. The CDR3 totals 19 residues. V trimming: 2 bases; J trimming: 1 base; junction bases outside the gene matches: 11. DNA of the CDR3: TGTGCCAGCAGTGACCCCGCCGGGACAGGGGGCGAACGGAACACTGAAGCTTTCTTT. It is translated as CASSDPAGTGGERNTEAFF.

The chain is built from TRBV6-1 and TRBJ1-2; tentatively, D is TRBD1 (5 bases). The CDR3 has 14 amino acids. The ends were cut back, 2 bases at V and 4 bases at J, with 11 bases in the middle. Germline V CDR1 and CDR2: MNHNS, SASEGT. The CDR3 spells CASSELGVGYGYTF. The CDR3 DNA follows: TGTGCCAGCAGTGAATTGGGGGTCGGCTATGGCTACACCTTC.

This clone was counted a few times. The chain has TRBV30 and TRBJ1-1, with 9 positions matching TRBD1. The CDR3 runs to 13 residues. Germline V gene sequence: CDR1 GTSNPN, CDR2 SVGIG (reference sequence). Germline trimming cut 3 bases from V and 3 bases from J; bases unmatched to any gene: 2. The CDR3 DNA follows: TGTGCCTGGAGGGGACAGGGTGACACTGAAGCTTTCTTT. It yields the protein CAWRGQGDTEAFF. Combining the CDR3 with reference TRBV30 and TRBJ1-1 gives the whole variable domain SQTIHQWPATLVQPVGSPLSLECTVEGTSNPNLYWYRQAAGRGLQLLFYSVGIGQISSEVPQNLSASRPQDRQFILSSKKLLLSDSGFYLCAWRGQGDTEAFFGQGTRLTVV.

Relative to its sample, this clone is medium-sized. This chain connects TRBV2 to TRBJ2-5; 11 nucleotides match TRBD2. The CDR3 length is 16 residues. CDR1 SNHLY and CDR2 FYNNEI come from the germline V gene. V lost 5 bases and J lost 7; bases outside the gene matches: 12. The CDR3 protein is CASSLGTSGGGGTQYF. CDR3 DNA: TGTGCCAGCAGTCTTGGGACTAGCGGCGGAGGCGGGACCCAGTACTTC.

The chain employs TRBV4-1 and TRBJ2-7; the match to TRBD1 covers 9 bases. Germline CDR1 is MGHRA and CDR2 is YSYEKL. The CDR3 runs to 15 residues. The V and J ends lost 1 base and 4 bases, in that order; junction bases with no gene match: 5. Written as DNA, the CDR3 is TGCGCCAGCAGCCAAGCGGACAGGGGATTATACGAGCAGTACTTC. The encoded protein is CASSQADRGLYEQYF.

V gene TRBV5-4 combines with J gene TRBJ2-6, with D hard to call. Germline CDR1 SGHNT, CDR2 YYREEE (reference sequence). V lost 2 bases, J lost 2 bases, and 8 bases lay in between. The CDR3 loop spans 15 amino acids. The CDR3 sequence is CASSLDQTGANVLTF. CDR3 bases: TGTGCCAGCAGCTTAGACCAGACTGGGGCCAACGTCCTGACTTTC.

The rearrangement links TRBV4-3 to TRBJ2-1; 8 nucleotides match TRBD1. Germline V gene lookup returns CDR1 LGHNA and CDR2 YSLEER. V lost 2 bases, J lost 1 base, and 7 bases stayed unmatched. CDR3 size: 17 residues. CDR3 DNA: TGCGCCAGCAGCCAACATCGCCGGGACAGGTCCTACAATGAGCAGTTCTTC. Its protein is CASSQHRRDRSYNEQFF.

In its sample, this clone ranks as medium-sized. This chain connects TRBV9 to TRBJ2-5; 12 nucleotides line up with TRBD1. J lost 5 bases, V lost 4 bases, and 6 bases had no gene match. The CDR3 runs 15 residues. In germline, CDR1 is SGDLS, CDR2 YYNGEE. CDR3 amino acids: CASSNRDRGLETQYF. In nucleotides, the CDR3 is TGTGCCAGCAGCAACCGGGACAGGGGGCTGGAGACCCAGTACTTC.

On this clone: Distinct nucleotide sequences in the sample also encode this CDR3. CDR3 sequence: CASRGEAYNEQFF. Here the CDR3 DNA reads TGCGCCAGCAGGGGAGAGGCCTACAATGAGCAGTTCTTC. The rearrangement links TRBV5-1 to TRBJ2-1; perhaps TRBD2 as D (5 bases). Germline CDR1 and CDR2: SGHRS and YFSETQ. The CDR3 sequence is 13 residues long. Between the trimmed V and J ends, which lost 5 bases and 2 bases, there was a span of 8 bases.

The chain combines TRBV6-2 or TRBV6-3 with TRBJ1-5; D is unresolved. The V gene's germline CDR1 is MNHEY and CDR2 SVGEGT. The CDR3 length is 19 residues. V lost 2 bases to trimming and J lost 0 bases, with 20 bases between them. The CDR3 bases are TGTGCCAGCAGTTACGGGGTCGGTTTCGTCGGGGATAGCAATCAGCCCCAGCATTTT. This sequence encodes CASSYGVGFVGDSNQPQHF.

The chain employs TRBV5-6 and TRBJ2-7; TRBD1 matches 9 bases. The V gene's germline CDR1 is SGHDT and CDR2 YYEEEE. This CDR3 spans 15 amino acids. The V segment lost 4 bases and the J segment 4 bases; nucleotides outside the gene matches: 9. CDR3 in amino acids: CASSLKHRGLYEQYF. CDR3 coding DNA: TGTGCCAGCAGCCTCAAACACAGGGGGCTATACGAGCAGTACTTC.

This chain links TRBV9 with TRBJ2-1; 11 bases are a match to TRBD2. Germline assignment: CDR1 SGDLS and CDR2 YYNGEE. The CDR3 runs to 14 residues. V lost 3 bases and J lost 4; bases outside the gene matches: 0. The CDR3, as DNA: TGTGCCAGCAGCGGACTAGCGGGGTACAATGAGCAGTTCTTC. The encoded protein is CASSGLAGYNEQFF.

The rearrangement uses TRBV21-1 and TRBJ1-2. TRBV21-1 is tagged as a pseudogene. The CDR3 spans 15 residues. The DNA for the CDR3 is TGTGCCAGCAGCGCCCTGGGTGAGGGTAGTTGTGGCTACACCTTC. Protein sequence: CASSALGEGSCGYTF.

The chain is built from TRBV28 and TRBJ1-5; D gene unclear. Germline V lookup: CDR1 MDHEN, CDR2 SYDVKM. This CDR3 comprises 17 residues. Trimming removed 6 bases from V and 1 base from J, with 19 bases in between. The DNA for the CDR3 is TGTGCCAGCAGATCCCCGCGGCAGGCTACAAGCAATCAGCCCCAGCATTTT. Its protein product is CASRSPRQATSNQPQHF.